This note documents a single TCR beta chain sequence. As yet, its antigen is unknown. The data originate from a study of CD8 T cells in ankylosing spondylitis. General study findings and limits: Made up of eight highly homologous variants, a TCR beta motif appeared characteristic of ankylosing spondylitis blood.

TCRdb analysed the 5' RACE reads with MiXCR anew, one entry per CDR3 protein. The sample contains 300,000 to 400,000 distinct CDR3 sequences, more than 20% of which appear only once. Germline assignment: CDR1 SQVTM and CDR2 ANQGSEA. Trimming removed 1 base at V and 3 bases at J, with 12 bases between. The CDR3 consists of 14 residues. Sequenced sample: blood, either unsorted or a sorted T cell fraction (not recorded which). This TCR came from a male donor with ankylosing spondylitis or in good health (not recorded which). V usage is TRBV29-1 and J usage is TRBJ1-2; D possibly corresponds to TRBD1 (6 bases). CDR3 region: CSVEGGAGDYGYTF. The DNA for the CDR3 is TGCAGCGTTGAAGGCGGGGCAGGGGACTATGGCTACACCTTC.